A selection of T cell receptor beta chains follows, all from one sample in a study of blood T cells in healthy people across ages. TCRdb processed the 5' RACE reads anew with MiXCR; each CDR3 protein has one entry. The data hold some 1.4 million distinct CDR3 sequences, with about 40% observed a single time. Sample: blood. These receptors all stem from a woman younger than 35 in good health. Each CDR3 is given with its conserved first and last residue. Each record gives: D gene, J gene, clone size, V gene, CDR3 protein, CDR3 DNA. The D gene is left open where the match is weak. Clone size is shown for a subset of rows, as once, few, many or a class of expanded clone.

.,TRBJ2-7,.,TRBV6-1,CASREAGGGYEQYF,TGTGCCAGCAGGGAAGCAGGGGGAGGGTACGAGCAGTACTTC
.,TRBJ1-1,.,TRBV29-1,CSVEQAMNTEAFF,TGCAGCGTTGAACAGGCAATGAACACTGAAGCTTTCTTT
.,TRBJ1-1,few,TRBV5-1,CASSLVKGTEAFF,TGCGCCAGCAGCTTGGTTAAGGGCACTGAAGCTTTCTTT
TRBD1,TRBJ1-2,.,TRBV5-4,CASSLVGQGVYGYTF,TGTGCCAGCAGCTTGGTTGGACAGGGGGTCTATGGCTACACCTTC
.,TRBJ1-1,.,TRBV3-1,CASSPFGGGYTEAFF,TGTGCCAGCAGCCCCTTTGGAGGCGGCTACACTGAAGCTTTCTTT
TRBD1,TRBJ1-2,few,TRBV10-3,CAISEADRAGGYTF,TGTGCCATCAGTGAGGCGGACAGGGCGGGGGGCTACACCTTC
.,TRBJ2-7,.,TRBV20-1,CSAAGSGSYEQYF,TGCAGTGCCGCCGGGAGCGGATCCTACGAGCAGTACTTC
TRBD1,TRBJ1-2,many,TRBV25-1,CATTGGYGYTF,TGTGCCACCACAGGGGGCTATGGCTACACCTTC
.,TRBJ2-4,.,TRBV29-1,CSVGAESLAKNIQYF,TGCAGCGTTGGGGCCGAGAGCCTAGCCAAAAACATTCAGTACTTC
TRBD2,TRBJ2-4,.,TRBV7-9,CASSLASGRAKNIQYF,TGTGCCAGCAGCCTTGCTAGCGGGAGGGCCAAAAACATTCAGTACTTC
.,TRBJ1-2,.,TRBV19,CASSISGHPSTNYGYTF,TGTGCCAGTAGTATATCTGGGCACCCCTCAACTAACTATGGCTACACCTTC
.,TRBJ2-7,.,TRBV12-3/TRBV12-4,CASSLMGAGNEQYF,TGTGCCAGCAGTTTAATGGGGGCGGGTAACGAGCAGTACTTC
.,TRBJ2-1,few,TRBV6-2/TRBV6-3,CASRLVGGDYNEQFF,TGTGCCAGCAGACTGGTTGGTGGAGACTACAATGAGCAGTTCTTC
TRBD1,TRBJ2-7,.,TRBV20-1,CSARGGQGVSEQYF,TGCAGTGCTAGAGGGGGACAGGGAGTAAGCGAGCAGTACTTC
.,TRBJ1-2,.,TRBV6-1,CASSRQEPYGYTF,TGTGCCAGCAGCCGACAGGAACCCTATGGCTACACCTTC
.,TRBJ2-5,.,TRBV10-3,CAIRGWGGGLNHTQYF,TGTGCCATCAGGGGTTGGGGGGGGGGCCTTAATCATACCCAGTACTTC
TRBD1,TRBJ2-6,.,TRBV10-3,CASRDTGTGEAGANVLTF,TGTGCCAGCAGAGACACCGGGACAGGGGAGGCTGGGGCCAACGTCCTGACTTTC
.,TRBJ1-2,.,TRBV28,CASSDSYGGYTF,TGTGCCAGCAGCGACTCATATGGTGGCTACACCTTC
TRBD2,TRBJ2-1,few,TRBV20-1,CSAGGVAGRSSYNEQFF,TGCAGTGCTGGGGGAGTAGCGGGACGTTCTTCCTACAATGAGCAGTTCTTC
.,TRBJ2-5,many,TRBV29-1,CSVAQPQETQYF,TGCAGCGTTGCCCAGCCCCAAGAGACCCAGTACTTC
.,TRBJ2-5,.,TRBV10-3,CAITGDQQETQYF,TGTGCCATCACCGGGGATCAGCAAGAGACCCAGTACTTC
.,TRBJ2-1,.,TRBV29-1,CSAQRRALDNEQFF,TGCAGCGCACAACGACGAGCTTTGGACAATGAGCAGTTCTTC
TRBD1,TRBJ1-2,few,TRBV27,CASSLQGQGDGYTF,TGTGCCAGCAGTTTACAGGGACAGGGAGATGGCTACACCTTC
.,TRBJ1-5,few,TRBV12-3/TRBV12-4,CASLGTGDQPQHF,TGTGCCAGCCTTGGGACGGGCGATCAGCCCCAGCATTTT
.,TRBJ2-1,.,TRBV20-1,CSAPRAGAYEQFF,TGCAGTGCTCCCCGGGCGGGGGCGTATGAGCAGTTCTTC
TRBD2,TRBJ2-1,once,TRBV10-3,CAISEVPSGSSYNEQFF,TGTGCCATCAGTGAGGTCCCTAGCGGGAGCTCCTACAATGAGCAGTTCTTC
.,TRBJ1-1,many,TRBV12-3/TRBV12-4,CASRGTEAFF,TGTGCCAGCCGGGGCACTGAAGCTTTCTTT
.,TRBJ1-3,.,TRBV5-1,CASSLQPGNTIYF,TGCGCCAGCAGCTTACAGCCTGGAAACACCATATATTTT
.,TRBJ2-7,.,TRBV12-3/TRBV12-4,CAGSFGEGRQYF,TGTGCCGGCAGTTTTGGTGAGGGTCGCCAGTACTTC
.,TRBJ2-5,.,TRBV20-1,CSASISTGRGKTQYF,TGCAGTGCAAGTATTTCGACAGGGCGGGGGAAGACCCAGTACTTC
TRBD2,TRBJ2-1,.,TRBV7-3,CASSTTSGGAAEQFF,TGTGCCAGCAGCACCACTAGCGGGGGGGCCGCTGAGCAGTTCTTC
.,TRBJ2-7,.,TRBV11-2,CASSLERGALYEQYF,TGTGCCAGCAGCTTAGAACGGGGGGCCCTCTACGAGCAGTACTTC
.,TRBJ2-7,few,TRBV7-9,CASTTGGVYEQYF,TGTGCCAGTACCACAGGGGGGGTCTACGAGCAGTACTTC
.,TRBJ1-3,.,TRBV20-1,CSASLGSGNTIYF,TGCAGTGCTAGTTTGGGCTCTGGAAACACCATATATTTT
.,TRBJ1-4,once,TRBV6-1,CASWVGLEAEKLFF,TGTGCCAGCTGGGTCGGGTTGGAGGCTGAAAAACTGTTTTTT
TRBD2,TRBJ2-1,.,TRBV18,CASSPNSGGVAEQFF,TGTGCCAGCTCCCCTAACAGCGGGGGGGTAGCTGAGCAGTTCTTC
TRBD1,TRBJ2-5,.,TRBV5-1,CASSLAGTVGETQYF,TGCGCCAGCAGCTTGGCAGGGACAGTGGGAGAGACCCAGTACTTC
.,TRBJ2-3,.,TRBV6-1,CASSGLKDGDQYF,TGTGCCAGCAGTGGACTGAAGGACGGGGATCAGTATTTT
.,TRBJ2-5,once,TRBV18,CATRARETQYF,TGTGCCACTCGCGCTAGGGAGACCCAGTACTTC
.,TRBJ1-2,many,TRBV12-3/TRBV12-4,CASSLTGYGYTF,TGTGCCAGCAGCCTCACAGGGTATGGCTACACCTTC
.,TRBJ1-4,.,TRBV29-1,CSFTGSNEKLFF,TGCAGCTTTACGGGGAGTAATGAAAAACTGTTTTTT
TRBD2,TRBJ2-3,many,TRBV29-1,CSARHSGGGDTQYF,TGCAGCGCTCGACATAGCGGGGGCGGGGATACGCAGTATTTT
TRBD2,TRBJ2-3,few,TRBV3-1,CASSPNTGGSTDTQYF,TGTGCCAGCAGCCCAAATACGGGGGGATCAACAGATACGCAGTATTTT
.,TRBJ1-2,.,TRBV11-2,CASSFGYYGYTF,TGTGCCAGCAGCTTCGGGTACTATGGCTACACCTTC
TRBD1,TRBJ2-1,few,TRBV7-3,CASSFTGGLAAEQFF,TGTGCCAGCAGCTTTACAGGGGGCTTGGCGGCCGAGCAGTTCTTC
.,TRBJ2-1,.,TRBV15,CATSRDLSHVGSEQFF,TGTGCCACCAGCAGAGACCTCAGTCACGTAGGAAGTGAGCAGTTCTTC